This T cell receptor (beta chain) came from a study of blood T cell repertoires in COVID-19 (dated by TCRdb to about 2020). In terms of the full investigation: Collaborator samples came from the United States, Italy and Spain and covered acute and convalescent phases of COVID-19. A de-identified subject ID, COVID-19 status, age in years and sex were almost always included in the sample metadata. Samples came from the ongoing ImmuneRACE study (first 160 participants) plus 1,254 subjects from 6 global collaborators. Where available, HLA class I and class II types were obtained from metadata supplied by the sample provider rather than from assay-based typing. Subjects who had been exposed to COVID-19, were actively infected with it, or had recovered from it provided the deeply sampled blood TCRbeta repertoires that made up the dataset. The prospective study material was composed of cDNA or gDNA derived from T cells, B-cell-depleted T cells, or PBMCs. The repertoires were released in a freely available public database intended as a resource for research on the immune response to SARS-CoV-2.

Based on the germline V gene, the CDR1 and CDR2 sequences are SGHRS and YFSETQ. V is clipped by 4 bases and J by 4 bases, and the sequence between their germline boundaries is 11 bases long. CDR3 length: 14 amino acids, cysteine to phenylalanine. Only the CDR3 region is kept as DNA, spanning 42 bases read in frame from base 1. TCRbeta CDR3 regions were amplified from genomic DNA using the immunoSEQ Assay, a bias-controlled multiplex PCR. In the paper's pipeline: The number of nucleated cells in each sample was estimated by amplification of reference gene primers within the assay. Sequence reads were collapsed and filtered to measure the absolute abundance of every unique TCRbeta CDR3 rearrangement. For each sample, productive Simpson clonality was calculated by taking the square root of Simpson's diversity index across productive rearrangements. What TCRdb holds here is the immuneACCESS table cut down to in-frame rearrangements. Part of the clones is not present; checked against another copy, under half of the missing clones reflect an unresolved V gene, and the others are unexplained. The D gene and trimming were derived from the DNA, and the V and J assignments and clone size from that table. Recorded for this sample are over 150,000 clones; roughly nine tenths of them occurred a single time. The top ten hold less than 25% of the sample.

Collaborating institutions collected whole blood in K2EDTA tubes following their own protocols. For TCRbeta analysis, collaborator samples were shipped as frozen whole blood, as isolated PBMCs, or as DNA extracted from either sample type. Broad study findings and their caveats: Clinical and demographic metadata were provided uncurated, with the amount varying by source and participant.

A remark on this clone: The clone's antigen remains unknown. No much larger clone exists at a distance of one base, and base qualities are not known.

This clonotype originated in a man aged 65-85 years with active or convalescent COVID-19. Sequencing was done on a sample of peripheral blood. This chain is built from TRBV5-1 and TRBJ1-4; TRBD1 is possibly the D segment (6 matching bases). The CDR3 protein sequence reads: CASSTGQRNEKLFF. At the DNA level, the sequence is TGCGCCAGCAGCACCGGACAGCGTAATGAAAAACTGTTTTTT.